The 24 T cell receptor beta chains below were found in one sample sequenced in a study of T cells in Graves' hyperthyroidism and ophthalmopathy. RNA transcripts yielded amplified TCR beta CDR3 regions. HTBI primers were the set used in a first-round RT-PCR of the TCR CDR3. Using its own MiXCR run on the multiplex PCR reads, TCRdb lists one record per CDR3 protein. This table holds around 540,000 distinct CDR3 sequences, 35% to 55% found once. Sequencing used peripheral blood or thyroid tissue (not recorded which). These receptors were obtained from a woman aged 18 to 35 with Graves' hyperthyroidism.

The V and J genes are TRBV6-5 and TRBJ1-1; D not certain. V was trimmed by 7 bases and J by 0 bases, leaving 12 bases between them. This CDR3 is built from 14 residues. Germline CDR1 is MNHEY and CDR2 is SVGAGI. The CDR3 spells CASMRPFMNTEAFF. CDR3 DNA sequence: TGTGCCAGCATGAGACCGTTCATGAACACTGAAGCTTTCTTT.

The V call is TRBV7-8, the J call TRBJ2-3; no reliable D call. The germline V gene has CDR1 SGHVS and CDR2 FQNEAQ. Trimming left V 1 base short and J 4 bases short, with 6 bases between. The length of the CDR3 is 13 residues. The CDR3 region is CASSLEGSDTQYF. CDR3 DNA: TGTGCCAGCAGCTTAGAAGGATCAGATACGCAGTATTTT.

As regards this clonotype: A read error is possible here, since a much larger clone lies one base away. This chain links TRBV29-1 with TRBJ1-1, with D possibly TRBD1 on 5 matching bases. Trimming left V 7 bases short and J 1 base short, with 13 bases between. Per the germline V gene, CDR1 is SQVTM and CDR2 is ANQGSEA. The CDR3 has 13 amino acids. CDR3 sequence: CSARQGGNTEAFF. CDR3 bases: TGCAGCGCCCGCCAGGGTGGGAACACTGAAGCTTTCTTT.

DNA of the CDR3: TGTGCCAGCAGTTCACAGCCTAACTATGGCTACACCTTC. Residues: CASSSQPNYGYTF. The chain employs TRBV6-6 and TRBJ1-2; no definite D call. The CDR3 contains 13 residues. The germline CDR1 and CDR2 sequences are MNHNY and SVGAGI (reference sequence). Trimming took 4 bases from V and 0 from J, leaving 6 bases between them.

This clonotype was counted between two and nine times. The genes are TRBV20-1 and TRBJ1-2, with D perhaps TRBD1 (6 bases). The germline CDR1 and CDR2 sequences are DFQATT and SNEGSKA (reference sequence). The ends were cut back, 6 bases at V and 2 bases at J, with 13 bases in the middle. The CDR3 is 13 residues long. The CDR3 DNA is TGCAGTGCGAGATTGGGGACAAACTATGGCTACACCTTC. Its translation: CSARLGTNYGYTF.

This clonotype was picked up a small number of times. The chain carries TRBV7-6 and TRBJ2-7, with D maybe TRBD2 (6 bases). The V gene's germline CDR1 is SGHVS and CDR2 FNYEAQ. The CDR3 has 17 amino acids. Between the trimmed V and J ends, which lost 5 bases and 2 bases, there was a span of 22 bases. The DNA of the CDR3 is TGTGCCAGCAGCCAAGGACTACTGCGGGATAAGGCCTACGAGCAGTACTTC. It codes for CASSQGLLRDKAYEQYF.

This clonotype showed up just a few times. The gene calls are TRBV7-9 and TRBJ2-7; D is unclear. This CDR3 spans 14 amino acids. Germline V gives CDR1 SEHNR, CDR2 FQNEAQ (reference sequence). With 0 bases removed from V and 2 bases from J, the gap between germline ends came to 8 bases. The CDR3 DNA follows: TGTGCCAGCAGCTTAGCGAGCCGGGCCTACGAGCAGTACTTC. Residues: CASSLASRAYEQYF.

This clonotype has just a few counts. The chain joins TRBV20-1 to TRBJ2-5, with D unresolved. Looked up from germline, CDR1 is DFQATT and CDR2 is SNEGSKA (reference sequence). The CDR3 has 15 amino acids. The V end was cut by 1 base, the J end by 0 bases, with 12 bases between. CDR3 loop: CSARGATSNQETQYF. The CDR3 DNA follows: TGCAGTGCTAGAGGGGCGACCAGCAACCAAGAGACCCAGTACTTC.

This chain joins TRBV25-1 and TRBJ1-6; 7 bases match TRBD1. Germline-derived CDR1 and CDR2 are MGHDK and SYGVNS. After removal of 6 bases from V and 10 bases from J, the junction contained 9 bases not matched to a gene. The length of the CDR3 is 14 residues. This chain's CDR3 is CASRKDRDDSPLHF. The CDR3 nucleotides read TGTGCCAGCAGGAAAGACAGGGATGACTCACCCCTCCACTTT.

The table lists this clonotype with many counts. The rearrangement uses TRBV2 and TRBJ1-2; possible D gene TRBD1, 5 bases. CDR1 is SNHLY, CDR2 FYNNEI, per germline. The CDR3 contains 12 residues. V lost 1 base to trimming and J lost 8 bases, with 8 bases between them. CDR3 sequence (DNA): TGTGCCAGCAGTGAAGAGGGGAAGGGCTACACCTTC. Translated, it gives CASSEEGKGYTF.

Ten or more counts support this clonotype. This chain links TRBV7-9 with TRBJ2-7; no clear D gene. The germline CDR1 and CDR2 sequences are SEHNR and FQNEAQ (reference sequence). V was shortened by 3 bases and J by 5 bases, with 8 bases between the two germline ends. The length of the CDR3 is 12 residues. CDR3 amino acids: CASSLTPNEQYF. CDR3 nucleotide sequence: TGTGCCAGCAGCTTGACTCCCAACGAGCAGTACTTC.

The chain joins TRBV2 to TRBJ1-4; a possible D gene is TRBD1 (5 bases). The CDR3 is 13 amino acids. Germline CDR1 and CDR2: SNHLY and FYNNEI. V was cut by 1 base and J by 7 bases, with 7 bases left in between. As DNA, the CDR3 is TGTGCCAGCAGTGAAGTGGGGCCTGAAAAACTGTTTTTT. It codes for CASSEVGPEKLFF.

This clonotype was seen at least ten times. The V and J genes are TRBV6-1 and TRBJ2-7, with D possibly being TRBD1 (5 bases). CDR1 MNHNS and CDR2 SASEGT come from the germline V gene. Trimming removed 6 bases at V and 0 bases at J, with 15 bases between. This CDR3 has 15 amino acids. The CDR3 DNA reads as TGTGCCAGCAGGGGGCCTCGCGCACGCTCCTACGAGCAGTACTTC. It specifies CASRGPRARSYEQYF.

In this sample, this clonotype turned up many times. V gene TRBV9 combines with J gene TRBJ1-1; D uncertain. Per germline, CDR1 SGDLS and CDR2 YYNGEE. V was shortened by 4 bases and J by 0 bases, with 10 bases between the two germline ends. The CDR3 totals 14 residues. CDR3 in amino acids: CASSPRQLNTEAFF. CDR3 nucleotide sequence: TGTGCCAGCAGCCCCCGTCAACTGAACACTGAAGCTTTCTTT. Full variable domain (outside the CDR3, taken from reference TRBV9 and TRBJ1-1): DSGVTQTPKHLITATGQRVTLRCSPRSGDLSVYWYQQSLDQGLQFLIQYYNGEERAKGNILERFSAQQFPDLHSELNLSSLELGDSALYFCASSPRQLNTEAFFGQGTRLTVV.

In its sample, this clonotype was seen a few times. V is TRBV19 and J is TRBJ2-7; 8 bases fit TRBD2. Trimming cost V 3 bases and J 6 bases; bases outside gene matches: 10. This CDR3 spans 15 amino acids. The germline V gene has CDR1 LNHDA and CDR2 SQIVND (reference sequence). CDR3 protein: CASSMTGGSLREQYF. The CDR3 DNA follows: TGTGCCAGTAGTATGACGGGAGGGTCGCTCCGCGAGCAGTACTTC.

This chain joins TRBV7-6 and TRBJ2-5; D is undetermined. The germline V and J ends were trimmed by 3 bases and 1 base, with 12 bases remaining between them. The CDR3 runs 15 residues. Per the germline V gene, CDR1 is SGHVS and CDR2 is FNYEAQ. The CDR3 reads CASSLGPFRQETQYF. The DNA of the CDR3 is TGTGCCAGCAGCTTGGGCCCCTTTCGCCAAGAGACCCAGTACTTC.

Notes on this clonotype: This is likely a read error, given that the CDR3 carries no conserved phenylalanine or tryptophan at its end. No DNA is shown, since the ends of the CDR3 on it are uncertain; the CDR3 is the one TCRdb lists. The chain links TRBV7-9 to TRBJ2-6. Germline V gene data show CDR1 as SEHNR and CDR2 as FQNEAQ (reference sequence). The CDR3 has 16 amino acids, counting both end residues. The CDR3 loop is CASSQEVPSGANVLSA.

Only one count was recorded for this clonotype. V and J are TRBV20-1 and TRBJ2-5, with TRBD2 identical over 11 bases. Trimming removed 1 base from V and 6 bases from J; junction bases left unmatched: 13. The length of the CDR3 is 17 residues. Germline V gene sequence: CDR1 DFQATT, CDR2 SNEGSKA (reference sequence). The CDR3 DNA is TGCAGTGCTAGAGTCCCCTCTGGGGCTAGCGGGAGGAAGACCCAGTACTTC. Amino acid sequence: CSARVPSGASGRKTQYF.

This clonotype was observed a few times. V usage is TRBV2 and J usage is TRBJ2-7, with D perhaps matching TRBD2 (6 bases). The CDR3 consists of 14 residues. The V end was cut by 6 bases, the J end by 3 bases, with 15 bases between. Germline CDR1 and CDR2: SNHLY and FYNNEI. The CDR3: CASSQLATNYEQYF. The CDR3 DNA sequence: TGTGCCAGCAGCCAGCTAGCGACAAACTACGAGCAGTACTTC.

DNA for the CDR3: TGTGCCAGCAGCCCTCGGGGAAGTAGGCTGTTTTTT. This sequence encodes CASSPRGSRLFF. The chain couples TRBV2 to TRBJ1-4; no clear D. Germline values: CDR1 SNHLY, CDR2 FYNNEI. V was trimmed by 6 bases and J by 14 bases, leaving 16 bases between them. This CDR3 is 12 amino acids long.

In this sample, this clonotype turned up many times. CDR3: CAINSEPRETQYF. The CDR3 coding sequence is TGTGCCATAAACTCCGAACCCCGGGAGACCCAGTACTTC. The chain recombines TRBV10-3 with TRBJ2-5; D is uncertain. There are 13 residues in the CDR3. Germline V gene sequence: CDR1 ENHRY, CDR2 SYGVKD. V gave up 9 bases and J gave up 5 bases, with 16 bases separating them.

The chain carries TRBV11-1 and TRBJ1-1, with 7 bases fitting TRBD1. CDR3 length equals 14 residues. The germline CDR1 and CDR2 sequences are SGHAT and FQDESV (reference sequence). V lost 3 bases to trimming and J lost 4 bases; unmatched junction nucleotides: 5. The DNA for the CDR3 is TGTGCCAGCAGCTTGACAGGGTTGGTCACTGAAGCTTTCTTT. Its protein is CASSLTGLVTEAFF. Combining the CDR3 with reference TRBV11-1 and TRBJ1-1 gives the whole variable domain EAEVAQSPRYKITEKSQAVAFWCDPISGHATLYWYRQILGQGPELLVQFQDESVVDDSQLPKDRFSAERLKGVDSTLKIQPAELGDSAMYLCASSLTGLVTEAFFGQGTRLTVV.

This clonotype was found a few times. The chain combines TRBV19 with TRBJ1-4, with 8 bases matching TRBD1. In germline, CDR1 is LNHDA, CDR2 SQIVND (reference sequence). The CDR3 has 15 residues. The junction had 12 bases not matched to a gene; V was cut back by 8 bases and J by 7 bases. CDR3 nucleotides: TGTGCCAGTTCTAATACGAGGACAGGGCTTGAAAAACTGTTTTTT. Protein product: CASSNTRTGLEKLFF.

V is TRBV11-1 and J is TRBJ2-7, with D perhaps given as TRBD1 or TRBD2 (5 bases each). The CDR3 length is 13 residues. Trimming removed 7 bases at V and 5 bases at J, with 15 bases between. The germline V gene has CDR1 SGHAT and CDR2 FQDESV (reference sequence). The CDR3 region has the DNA TGTGCCAGCACCCGGCCCCCGGGGCACGAGCAGTACTTC. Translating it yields CASTRPPGHEQYF.